The source of this TCR beta chain is a study of T cells in tumors and immune-related adverse events. The V gene end was trimmed by 3 bases and the J gene end by 3 bases; junction bases not matched to a gene: 5. Looked up from germline, CDR1 is LGHNA and CDR2 is YNFKEQ. This CDR3 is built from 16 residues. The assay was immunoSEQ multiplex PCR, and TCRdb's table has in-frame clones only and misses some. The sample consists of about 11,000 clones, roughly 92% of them appearing once. The receptor's source is a female donor with metastatic renal cell carcinoma. The gene calls are TRBV4-2 and TRBJ2-7; 13 bases agree with TRBD2. Specimen: lymph node tissue, collected from a patient treated with anti-PD-1 therapy. Here the CDR3 reads CASSQAGTSGNYEQYF. For the CDR3, the DNA is TGTGCCAGCAGCCAGGCCGGGACTAGCGGGAACTACGAGCAGTACTTC.